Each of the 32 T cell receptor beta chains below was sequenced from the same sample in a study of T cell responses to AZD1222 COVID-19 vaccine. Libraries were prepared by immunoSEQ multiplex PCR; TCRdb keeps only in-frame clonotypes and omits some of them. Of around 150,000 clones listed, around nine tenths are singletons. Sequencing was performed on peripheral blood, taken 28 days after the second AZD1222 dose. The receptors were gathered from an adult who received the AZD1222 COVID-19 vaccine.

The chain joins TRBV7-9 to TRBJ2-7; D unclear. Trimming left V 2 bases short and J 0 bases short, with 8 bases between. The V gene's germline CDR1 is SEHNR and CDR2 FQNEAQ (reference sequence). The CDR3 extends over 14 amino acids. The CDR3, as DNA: TGTGCCAGCAGCTTACGGAGCGCCTCCTACGAGCAGTACTTC. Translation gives CASSLRSASYEQYF.

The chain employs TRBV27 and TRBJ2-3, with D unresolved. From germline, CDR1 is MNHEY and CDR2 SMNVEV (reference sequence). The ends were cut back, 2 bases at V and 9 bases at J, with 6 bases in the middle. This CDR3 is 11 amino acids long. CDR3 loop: CASSLPPTQYF. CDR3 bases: TGTGCCAGCAGTTTACCCCCAACGCAGTATTTT.

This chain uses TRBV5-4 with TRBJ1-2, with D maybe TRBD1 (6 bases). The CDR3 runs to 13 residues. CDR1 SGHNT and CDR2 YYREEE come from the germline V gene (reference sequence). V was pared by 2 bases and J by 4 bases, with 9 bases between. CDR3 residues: CASSLTGIYGYTF. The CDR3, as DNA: TGTGCCAGCAGCTTAACAGGGATCTATGGCTACACCTTC.

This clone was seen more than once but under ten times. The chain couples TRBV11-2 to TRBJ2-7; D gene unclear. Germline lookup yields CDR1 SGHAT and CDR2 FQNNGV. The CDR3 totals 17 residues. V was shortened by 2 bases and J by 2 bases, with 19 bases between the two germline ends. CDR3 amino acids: CASSLSFGAGRTYEQYF. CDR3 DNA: TGTGCCAGCAGCTTAAGTTTTGGAGCCGGGCGCACCTACGAGCAGTACTTC. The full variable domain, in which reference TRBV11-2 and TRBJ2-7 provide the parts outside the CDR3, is EAGVAQSPRYKIIEKRQSVAFWCNPISGHATLYWYQQILGQGPKLLIQFQNNGVVDDSQLPKDRFSAERLKGVDSTLKIQPAKLEDSAVYLCASSLSFGAGRTYEQYFGPGTRLTVT.

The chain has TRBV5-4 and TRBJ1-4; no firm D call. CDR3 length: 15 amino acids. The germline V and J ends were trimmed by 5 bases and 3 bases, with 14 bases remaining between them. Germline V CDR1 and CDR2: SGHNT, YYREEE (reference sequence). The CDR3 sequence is CASSVGLTANEKLFF. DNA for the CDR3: TGTGCCAGCAGTGTGGGCCTCACTGCTAATGAAAAACTGTTTTTT.

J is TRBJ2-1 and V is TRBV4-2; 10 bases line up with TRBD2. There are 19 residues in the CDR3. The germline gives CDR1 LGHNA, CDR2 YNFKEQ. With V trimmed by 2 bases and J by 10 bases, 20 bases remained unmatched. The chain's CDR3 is CASSQQVGVTGTSDWEQFF. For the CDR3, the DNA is TGTGCCAGCAGCCAACAGGTGGGGGTTACCGGGACTAGCGACTGGGAGCAGTTCTTC.

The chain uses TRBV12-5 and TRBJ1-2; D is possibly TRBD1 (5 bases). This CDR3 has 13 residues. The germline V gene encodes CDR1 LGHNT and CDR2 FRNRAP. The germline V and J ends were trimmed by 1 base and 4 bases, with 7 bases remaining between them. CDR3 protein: CASGLGGVYGYTF. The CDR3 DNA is TGTGCTAGTGGTTTGGGAGGGGTCTATGGCTACACCTTC.

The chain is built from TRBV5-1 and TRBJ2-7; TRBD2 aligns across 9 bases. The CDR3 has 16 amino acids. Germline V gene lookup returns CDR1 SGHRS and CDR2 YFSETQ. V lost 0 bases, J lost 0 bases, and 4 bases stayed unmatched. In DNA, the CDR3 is TGCGCCAGCAGCTTGGATACTAGCGGGTTCTCCTACGAGCAGTACTTC. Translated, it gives CASSLDTSGFSYEQYF.

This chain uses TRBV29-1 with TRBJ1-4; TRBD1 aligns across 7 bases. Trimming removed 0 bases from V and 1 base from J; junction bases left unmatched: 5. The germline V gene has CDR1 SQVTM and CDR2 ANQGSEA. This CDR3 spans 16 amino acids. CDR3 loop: CSVEERGRRTNEKLFF. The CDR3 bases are TGCAGCGTTGAAGAAAGGGGGCGCCGAACTAATGAAAAACTGTTTTTT.

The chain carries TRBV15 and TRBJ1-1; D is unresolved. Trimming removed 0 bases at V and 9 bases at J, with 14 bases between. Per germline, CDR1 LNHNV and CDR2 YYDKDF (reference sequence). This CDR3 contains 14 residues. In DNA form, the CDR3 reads TGTGCCACCAGCAGAGACCGACCCTCCTCCAAAGCTTTCTTT. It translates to CATSRDRPSSKAFF. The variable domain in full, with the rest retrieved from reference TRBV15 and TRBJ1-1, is DAMVIQNPRYQVTQFGKPVTLSCSQTLNHNVMYWYQQKSSQAPKLLFHYYDKDFNNEADTPDNFQSRRPNTSFCFLDIRSPGLGDTAMYLCATSRDRPSSKAFFGQGTRLTVV.

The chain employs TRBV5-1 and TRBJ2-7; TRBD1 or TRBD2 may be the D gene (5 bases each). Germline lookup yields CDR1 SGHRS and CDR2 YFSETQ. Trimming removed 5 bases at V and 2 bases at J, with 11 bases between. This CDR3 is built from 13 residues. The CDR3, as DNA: TGCGCCAGCAGACGGGACGCAGCCTACGAGCAGTACTTC. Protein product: CASRRDAAYEQYF.

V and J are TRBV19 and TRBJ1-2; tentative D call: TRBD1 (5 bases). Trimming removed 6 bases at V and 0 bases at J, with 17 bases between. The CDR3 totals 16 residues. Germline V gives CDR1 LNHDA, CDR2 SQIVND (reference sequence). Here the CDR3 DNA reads TGTGCCAGTAGGCCCGGAGGGGCAGCAACTAACTATGGCTACACCTTC. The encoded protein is CASRPGGAATNYGYTF.

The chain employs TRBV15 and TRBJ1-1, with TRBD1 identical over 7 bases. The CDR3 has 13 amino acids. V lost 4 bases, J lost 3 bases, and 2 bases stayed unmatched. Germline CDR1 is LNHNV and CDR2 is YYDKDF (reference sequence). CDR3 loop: CATSKGADTEAFF. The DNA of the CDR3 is TGTGCCACCAGCAAGGGGGCTGACACTGAAGCTTTCTTT.

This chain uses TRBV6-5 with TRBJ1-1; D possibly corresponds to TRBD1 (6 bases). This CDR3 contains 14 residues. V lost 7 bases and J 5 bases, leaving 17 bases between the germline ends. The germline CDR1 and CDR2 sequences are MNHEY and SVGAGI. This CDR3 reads CASNPGAGYTEAFF. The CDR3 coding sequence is TGTGCCAGCAACCCAGGGGCAGGGTATACTGAAGCTTTCTTT.

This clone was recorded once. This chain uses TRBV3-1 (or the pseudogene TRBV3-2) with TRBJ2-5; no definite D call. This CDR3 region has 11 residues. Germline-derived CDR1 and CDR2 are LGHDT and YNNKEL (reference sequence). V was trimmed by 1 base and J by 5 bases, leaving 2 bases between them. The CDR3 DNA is TGTGCCAGCAGCCAAGTGGAGACCCAGTACTTC. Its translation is CASSQVETQYF.

DNA for the CDR3: TGTGCCAGTAGGAACCTCGGGGGGGACAATCAGCCCCAGCATTTT. It translates to CASRNLGGDNQPQHF. The chain carries TRBV19 and TRBJ1-5, with a weak D call TRBD1 (5 bases). The CDR3 sequence is 15 residues long. Per germline, CDR1 LNHDA and CDR2 SQIVND (reference sequence). V was shortened by 6 bases and J by 3 bases, with 15 bases between the two germline ends.

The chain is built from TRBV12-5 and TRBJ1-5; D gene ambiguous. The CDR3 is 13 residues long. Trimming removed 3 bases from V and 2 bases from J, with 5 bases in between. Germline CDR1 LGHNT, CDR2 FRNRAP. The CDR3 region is CASGFSGNQPQHF. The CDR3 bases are TGTGCTAGTGGTTTTAGCGGCAATCAGCCCCAGCATTTT.

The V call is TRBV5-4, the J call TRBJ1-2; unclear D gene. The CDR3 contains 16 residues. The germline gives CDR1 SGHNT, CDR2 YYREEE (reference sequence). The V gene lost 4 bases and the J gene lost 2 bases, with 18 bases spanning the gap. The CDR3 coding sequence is TGTGCCAGCAGCCACCCGAACAACCCATCAAACTATGGCTACACCTTC. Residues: CASSHPNNPSNYGYTF.

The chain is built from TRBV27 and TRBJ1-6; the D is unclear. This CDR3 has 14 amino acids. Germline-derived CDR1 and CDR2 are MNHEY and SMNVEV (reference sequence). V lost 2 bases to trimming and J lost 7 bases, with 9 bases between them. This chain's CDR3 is CASSLLGLNSPLHF. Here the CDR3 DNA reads TGTGCCAGCAGTTTACTGGGTCTCAATTCACCCCTCCACTTT.

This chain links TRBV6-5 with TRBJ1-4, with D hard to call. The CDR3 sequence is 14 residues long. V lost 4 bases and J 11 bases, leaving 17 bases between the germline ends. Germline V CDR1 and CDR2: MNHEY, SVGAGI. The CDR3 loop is CASSFNPDGLKLFF. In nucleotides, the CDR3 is TGTGCCAGCAGTTTCAACCCGGACGGGTTGAAACTGTTTTTT.

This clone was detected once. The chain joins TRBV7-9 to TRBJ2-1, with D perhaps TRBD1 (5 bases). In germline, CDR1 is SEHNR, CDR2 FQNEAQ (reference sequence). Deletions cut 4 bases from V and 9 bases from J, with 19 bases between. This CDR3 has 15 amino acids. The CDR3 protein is CASSSDRAGLTEQFF. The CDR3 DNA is TGTGCCAGCAGCTCCGACCGGGCAGGGCTAACTGAGCAGTTCTTC. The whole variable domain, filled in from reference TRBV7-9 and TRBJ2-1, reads DTGVSQNPRHKITKRGQNVTFRCDPISEHNRLYWYRQTLGQGPEFLTYFQNEAQLEKSRLLSDRFSAERPKGSFSTLEIQRTEQGDSAMYLCASSSDRAGLTEQFFGPGTRLTVL.

This CDR3 is CASSQGSSGNTIYF. In DNA form, the CDR3 reads TGCGCCAGCAGCCAAGGAAGCTCTGGAAACACCATATATTTT. The V gene is TRBV4-1, the J gene TRBJ1-3; no clear D. Trimming shortened V by 1 base and J by 0 bases, and 4 bases separated the two germline ends. The CDR3 length is 14 residues. Per the germline V gene, CDR1 is MGHRA and CDR2 is YSYEKL.

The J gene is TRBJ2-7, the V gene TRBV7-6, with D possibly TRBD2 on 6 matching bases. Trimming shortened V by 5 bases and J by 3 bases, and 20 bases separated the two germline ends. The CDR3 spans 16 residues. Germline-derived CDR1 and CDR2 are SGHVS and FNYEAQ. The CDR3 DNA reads TGTGCCAGCAGCCTAACAGCGGGCCTCGCTATCTACGAGCAGTACTTC. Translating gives CASSLTAGLAIYEQYF.

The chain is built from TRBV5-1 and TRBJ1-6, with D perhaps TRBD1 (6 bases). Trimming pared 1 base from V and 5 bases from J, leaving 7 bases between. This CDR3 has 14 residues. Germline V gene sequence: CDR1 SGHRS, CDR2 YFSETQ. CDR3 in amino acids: CASSLRGDNSPLHF. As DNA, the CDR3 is TGCGCCAGCAGCTTGAGGGGGGATAATTCACCCCTCCACTTT.

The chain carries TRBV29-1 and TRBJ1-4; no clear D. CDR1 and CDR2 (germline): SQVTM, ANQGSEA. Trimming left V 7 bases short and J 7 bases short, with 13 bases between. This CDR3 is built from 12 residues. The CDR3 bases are TGCAGCGGATTGTCTCCAGGTGAAAAACTGTTTTTT. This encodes CSGLSPGEKLFF.

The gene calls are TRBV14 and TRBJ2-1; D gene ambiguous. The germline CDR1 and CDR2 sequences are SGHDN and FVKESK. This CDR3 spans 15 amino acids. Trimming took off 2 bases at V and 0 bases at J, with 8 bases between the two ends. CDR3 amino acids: CASSQSRGSYNEQFF. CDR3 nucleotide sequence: TGTGCCAGCAGCCAATCAAGAGGCTCCTACAATGAGCAGTTCTTC.

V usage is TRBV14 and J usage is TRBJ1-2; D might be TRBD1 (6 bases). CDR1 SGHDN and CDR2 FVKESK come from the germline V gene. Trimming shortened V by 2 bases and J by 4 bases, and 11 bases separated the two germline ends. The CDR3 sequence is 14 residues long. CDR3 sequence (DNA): TGTGCCAGCAGCCAAATACGAGGGGGCTATGGCTACACCTTC. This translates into CASSQIRGGYGYTF.

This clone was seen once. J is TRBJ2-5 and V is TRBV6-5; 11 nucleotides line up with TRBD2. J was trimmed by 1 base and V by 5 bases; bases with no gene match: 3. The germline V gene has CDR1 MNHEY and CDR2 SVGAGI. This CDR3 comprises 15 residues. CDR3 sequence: CASSTSGGLQETQYF. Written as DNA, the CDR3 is TGTGCCAGCAGTACTAGCGGGGGTCTCCAAGAGACCCAGTACTTC.

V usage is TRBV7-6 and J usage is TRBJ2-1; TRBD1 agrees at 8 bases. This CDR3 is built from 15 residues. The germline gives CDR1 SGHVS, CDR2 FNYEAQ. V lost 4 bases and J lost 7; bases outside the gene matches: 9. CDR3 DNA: TGTGCCAGCAGCTCGGGACAGGAGACACGGAATGAGCAGTTCTTC. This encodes CASSSGQETRNEQFF.

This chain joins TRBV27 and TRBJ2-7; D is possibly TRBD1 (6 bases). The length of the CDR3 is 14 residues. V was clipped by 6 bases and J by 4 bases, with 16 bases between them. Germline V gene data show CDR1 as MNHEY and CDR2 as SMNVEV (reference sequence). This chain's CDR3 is CASSPGQGFYEQYF. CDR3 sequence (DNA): TGTGCCAGCAGCCCCGGGCAGGGGTTTTACGAGCAGTACTTC.

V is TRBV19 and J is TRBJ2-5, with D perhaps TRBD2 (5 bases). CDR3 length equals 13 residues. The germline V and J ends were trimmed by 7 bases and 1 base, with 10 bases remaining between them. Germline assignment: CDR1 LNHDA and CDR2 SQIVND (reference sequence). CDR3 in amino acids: CASTPEGQETQYF. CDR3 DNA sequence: TGTGCCAGTACCCCAGAGGGCCAAGAGACCCAGTACTTC.

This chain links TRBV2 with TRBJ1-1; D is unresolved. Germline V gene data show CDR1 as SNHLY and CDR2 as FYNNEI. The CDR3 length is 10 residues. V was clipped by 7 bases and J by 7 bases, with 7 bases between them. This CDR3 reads CASMTSEAFF. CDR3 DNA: TGTGCCAGCATGACAAGTGAAGCTTTCTTT.